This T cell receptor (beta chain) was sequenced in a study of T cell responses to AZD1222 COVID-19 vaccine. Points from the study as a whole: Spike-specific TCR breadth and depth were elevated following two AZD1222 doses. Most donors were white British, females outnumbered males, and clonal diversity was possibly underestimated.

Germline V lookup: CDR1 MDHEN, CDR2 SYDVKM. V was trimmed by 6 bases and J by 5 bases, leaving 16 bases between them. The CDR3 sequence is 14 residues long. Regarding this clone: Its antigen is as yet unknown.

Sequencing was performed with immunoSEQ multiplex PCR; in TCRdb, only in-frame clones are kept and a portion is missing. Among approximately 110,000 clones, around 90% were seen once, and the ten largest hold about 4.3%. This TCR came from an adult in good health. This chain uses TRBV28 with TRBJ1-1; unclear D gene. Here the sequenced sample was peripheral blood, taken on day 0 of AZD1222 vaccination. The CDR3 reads CASSSRGSRTEAFF. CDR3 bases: TGTGCCAGCAGCTCACGGGGTTCACGTACTGAAGCTTTCTTT.